A single sample is the source of the 30 T cell receptor beta chains below, sequenced in a study of blood T cell repertoires in COVID-19. Clones were sequenced by immunoSEQ multiplex PCR, and TCRdb holds only the in-frame ones, with some missing. The sample contains some 700,000 clones, approximately 90% of which appear only once. The sample comprised peripheral blood. The receptors were gathered from a woman younger than 35 with acute or convalescent COVID-19.

V usage is TRBV10-3 and J usage is TRBJ2-3, with a possible D match to TRBD1 (6 bases). Trimming stripped 10 bases from V and 6 bases from J, with 17 bases between. The CDR3 contains 13 residues. The V gene's germline CDR1 is ENHRY and CDR2 SYGVKD. Here the CDR3 reads CATAGDLTDTQYF. Written as DNA, the CDR3 is TGTGCCACAGCAGGGGACCTGACCGATACGCAGTATTTT.

This CDR3 reads CASSYSGAEETQYF. The DNA for the CDR3 is TGTGCCAGCAGTTACTCGGGGGCGGAAGAGACCCAGTACTTC. The chain couples TRBV6-5 to TRBJ2-5; possible D gene TRBD1, 6 bases. V lost 0 bases to trimming and J lost 3 bases, with 8 bases between them. The length of the CDR3 is 14 residues. Per the germline V gene, CDR1 is MNHEY and CDR2 is SVGAGI.

V gene TRBV3-1 (or the pseudogene TRBV3-2) combines with J gene TRBJ1-2, with D unclear. Trimming left V 5 bases short and J 0 bases short, with 7 bases between. The CDR3 has 13 residues. Germline V CDR1 and CDR2: LGHDT, YNNKEL (reference sequence). The CDR3, as DNA: TGTGCCAGCAGCTCAACTACTAACTATGGCTACACCTTC. Its protein product is CASSSTTNYGYTF.

This chain connects TRBV4-2 to TRBJ2-3, with TRBD1 as a possible D gene (5 bases). Trimming removed 1 base at V and 4 bases at J, with 6 bases between. The CDR3 sequence is 13 residues long. Looked up from germline, CDR1 is LGHNA and CDR2 is YNFKEQ. The CDR3 is CASSQVGADTQYF. For the CDR3, the DNA is TGTGCCAGCAGCCAAGTAGGGGCAGATACGCAGTATTTT.

This clone turned up a few times. The chain carries TRBV9 and TRBJ2-7, with 7 bases fitting TRBD1. CDR1 SGDLS and CDR2 YYNGEE come from the germline V gene. Trimming took 3 bases from V and 6 from J; bases not matched to a gene: 9. This CDR3 is 14 amino acids long. The CDR3 sequence: CASSGQGRDREQYF. The CDR3 nucleotides read TGTGCCAGCAGCGGACAGGGTCGGGACCGCGAGCAGTACTTC.

The chain has TRBV28 and TRBJ2-7; D might be TRBD2 (5 bases). This CDR3 is 13 amino acids long. Trimming took 5 bases from V and 6 from J, leaving 14 bases between them. Germline V CDR1 and CDR2: MDHEN, SYDVKM. The CDR3 reads CASSASRVTEQYF. CDR3 bases: TGTGCCAGCAGTGCTTCGAGGGTTACCGAGCAGTACTTC.

This chain joins TRBV6-2 or TRBV6-3 and TRBJ1-5; D perhaps matches TRBD1 (5 bases). Deletions cut 0 bases from V and 4 bases from J, with 13 bases between. Germline CDR1 MNHEY, CDR2 SVGEGT. This CDR3 has 16 residues. The DNA of the CDR3 is TGTGCCAGCAGTTACTCGAGTTTCAGGGCTAATCAGCCCCAGCATTTT. Protein: CASSYSSFRANQPQHF.

Of note for this clone: At one boundary the junction diverges from the germline segment, which might be a read error. This chain uses TRBV7-9 with TRBJ2-7; 9 bases line up with TRBD1. Germline-derived CDR1 and CDR2 are SEHNR and FQNEAQ (reference sequence). This CDR3 has 11 residues. CDR3 DNA sequence: TGTGCCAGCAGCCAAGGGACAGGGACCAACTTC. Translated, it gives CASSQGTGTNF.

The chain uses TRBV6-5 and TRBJ1-2; the D gene is possibly TRBD1 (6 bases). Germline V lookup: CDR1 MNHEY, CDR2 SVGAGI. The CDR3 runs to 15 residues. Deletions cut 2 bases from V and 5 bases from J, with 15 bases between. The CDR3 spells CASSYTHRADYGYTF. The CDR3 DNA reads as TGTGCCAGCAGTTACACCCACAGGGCCGATTATGGCTACACCTTC.

This chain joins TRBV27 and TRBJ1-2; unclear D gene. CDR3 length equals 14 residues. Trimming stripped 2 bases from V and 6 bases from J, with 13 bases between. CDR1 is MNHEY and CDR2 is SMNVEV in the germline V gene (reference sequence). This CDR3 is CASSLKAPRDGYTF. The CDR3 bases are TGTGCCAGCAGTTTAAAGGCCCCTCGGGATGGCTACACCTTC.

The chain uses TRBV3-1 (or the pseudogene TRBV3-2) and TRBJ2-1; D possibly corresponds to TRBD1 (5 bases). CDR1 is LGHDT and CDR2 is YNNKEL in the germline V gene (reference sequence). Trimming removed 3 bases from V and 10 bases from J, with 13 bases in between. The CDR3 contains 13 residues. CDR3 in DNA: TGTGCCAGCAGCCATCACCCCCAGGGAGAGCAGTTCTTC. Translating gives CASSHHPQGEQFF.

The sample holds one count of this clone. The rearrangement joins TRBV30 to TRBJ1-1; D unclear. The CDR3 length is 15 residues. From germline, CDR1 is GTSNPN and CDR2 SVGIG (reference sequence). V was trimmed by 0 bases and J by 4 bases, leaving 15 bases between them. In nucleotides, the CDR3 is TGTGCCTGGAGTGTAGATACCGCCCCGAGCACTGAAGCTTTCTTT. Residues: CAWSVDTAPSTEAFF. The full variable domain, rest sourced from reference TRBV30 and TRBJ1-1, is SQTIHQWPATLVQPVGSPLSLECTVEGTSNPNLYWYRQAAGRGLQLLFYSVGIGQISSEVPQNLSASRPQDRQFILSSKKLLLSDSGFYLCAWSVDTAPSTEAFFGQGTRLTVV.

This chain uses TRBV6-2 or TRBV6-3 with TRBJ1-2; D gene uncertain. Germline V gene sequence: CDR1 MNHEY, CDR2 SVGEGT. The CDR3 is 13 amino acids. V was pared by 4 bases and J by 1 base, with 7 bases between. CDR3 loop: CASSWGDNYGYTF. CDR3 nucleotide sequence: TGTGCCAGCAGTTGGGGAGATAACTATGGCTACACCTTC.

The chain carries TRBV5-4 and TRBJ2-3, with D possibly matching TRBD1 (6 bases). V lost 3 bases and J 4 bases, leaving 12 bases between the germline ends. Germline-derived CDR1 and CDR2 are SGHNT and YYREEE (reference sequence). The CDR3 sequence is 14 residues long. DNA of the CDR3: TGTGCCAGCAGCTGGGGGCCCATAGCAGATACGCAGTATTTT. Residues: CASSWGPIADTQYF.

The chain couples TRBV7-2 to TRBJ1-5; no definite D call. Trimming stripped 5 bases from V and 7 bases from J, with 12 bases between. This CDR3 region has 13 residues. CDR1 is SGHTA, CDR2 FQGNSA, per germline. The CDR3 is CASSRRRAQPQHF. The CDR3 coding sequence is TGTGCCAGCAGCCGACGCAGAGCGCAGCCCCAGCATTTT.

The chain recombines TRBV14 with TRBJ2-7; tentative D call: TRBD1 (6 bases). The CDR3 length is 13 residues. Germline CDR1 reads SGHDN; CDR2 reads FVKESK. The V gene lost 2 bases and the J gene lost 4 bases, with 9 bases spanning the gap. CDR3 sequence reads: CASSQFTGYEQYF. Here the CDR3 DNA reads TGTGCCAGCAGCCAATTTACAGGGTACGAGCAGTACTTC. Complete variable domain (other parts from reference TRBV14 and TRBJ2-7): EAGVTQFPSHSVIEKGQTVTLRCDPISGHDNLYWYRRVMGKEIKFLLHFVKESKQDESGMPNNRFLAERTGGTYSTLKVQPAELEDSGVYFCASSQFTGYEQYFGPGTRLTVT.

The J gene is TRBJ1-4, the V gene TRBV30; 9 positions match TRBD1. V lost 0 bases to trimming and J lost 6 bases; unmatched junction nucleotides: 8. From germline, CDR1 is GTSNPN and CDR2 SVGIG (reference sequence). The CDR3 length is 16 residues. CDR3 nucleotides: TGTGCCTGGAGTGTTAAGAACAGGGGGCTTGATGAAAAACTGTTTTTT. It is translated as CAWSVKNRGLDEKLFF.

The rearrangement links TRBV4-2 to TRBJ2-7; 9 bases map to TRBD2. The CDR3 is 15 residues long. Germline V gives CDR1 LGHNA, CDR2 YNFKEQ. V was pared by 1 base and J by 3 bases, with 4 bases of the junction left unmatched. The CDR3 region has the DNA TGTGCCAGCAGCCAAGTGTCTAGCGGGATCTACGAGCAGTACTTC. Amino acids: CASSQVSSGIYEQYF.

This sequence joins TRBV18 and TRBJ1-4; D is ambiguous. Germline V gene data show CDR1 as KGHSH and CDR2 as LQKENI. V was cut by 3 bases and J by 0 bases, with 17 bases left in between. The CDR3 covers 18 residues. CDR3 sequence (DNA): TGTGCCAGCTCACCGTTAAACCGGAGCTCCGCAACTAATGAAAAACTGTTTTTT. It encodes CASSPLNRSSATNEKLFF.

V gene TRBV25-1 combines with J gene TRBJ1-3; perhaps TRBD1 as D (6 bases). V gave up 4 bases and J gave up 4 bases, with 14 bases separating them. CDR3 length: 15 amino acids. The germline V gene encodes CDR1 MGHDK and CDR2 SYGVNS. CDR3 coding DNA: TGTGCCAGCAGTGCCCAGGGGATCTCAGGAAACACCATATATTTT. Protein: CASSAQGISGNTIYF.

V gene TRBV7-2 combines with J gene TRBJ1-5; 9 bases are a match to TRBD1. This CDR3 is built from 14 residues. CDR1 SGHTA and CDR2 FQGNSA come from the germline V gene. Trimming cost V 5 bases and J 4 bases; bases outside gene matches: 3. The CDR3 spells CASSRDRANQPQHF. For the CDR3, the DNA is TGTGCCAGCAGCCGGGACAGGGCAAATCAGCCCCAGCATTTT.

This chain connects TRBV6-5 to TRBJ1-6; 9 bases map to TRBD1. Trimming cost V 6 bases and J 7 bases; bases outside gene matches: 7. The CDR3 is 15 residues long. Per germline, CDR1 MNHEY and CDR2 SVGAGI. The CDR3 nucleotides are TGTGCCAGCAGACCGACAGGGGGACGAAATTCACCCCTCCACTTT. Its translation: CASRPTGGRNSPLHF.

V gene TRBV5-1 combines with J gene TRBJ1-2; perhaps TRBD1 as D (5 bases). The CDR3 has 16 amino acids. V lost 0 bases and J 1 base, leaving 13 bases between the germline ends. CDR1 is SGHRS, CDR2 YFSETQ, per germline. For the CDR3, the DNA is TGCGCCAGCAGCTTGGAAACTCTAGACAGTAACTATGGCTACACCTTC. Protein product: CASSLETLDSNYGYTF.

The genes are TRBV11-2 and TRBJ2-3; 9 bases are a match to TRBD2. V shed 4 bases and J 4 bases; nucleotides not matched to a gene: 9. Germline V gene sequence: CDR1 SGHAT, CDR2 FQNNGV. This CDR3 has 16 residues. CDR3 bases: TGTGCCAGCAGCTCCTGGGGGCGGGGGGGCGCAGATACGCAGTATTTT. Translating it yields CASSSWGRGGADTQYF. The complete variable domain, with remaining parts taken from reference TRBV11-2 and TRBJ2-3, reads EAGVAQSPRYKIIEKRQSVAFWCNPISGHATLYWYQQILGQGPKLLIQFQNNGVVDDSQLPKDRFSAERLKGVDSTLKIQPAKLEDSAVYLCASSSWGRGGADTQYFGPGTRLTVL.

The chain is built from TRBV19 and TRBJ1-6; 8 positions agree with TRBD1. CDR3 length: 16 residues. V dropped 9 bases and J dropped 10; count of bases not matched to a gene: 17. CDR1 is LNHDA and CDR2 is SQIVND in the germline V gene (reference sequence). CDR3 amino acids: CASHEGLDRVGSPLHF. In DNA form, the CDR3 reads TGTGCCAGCCACGAGGGCTTGGACAGGGTGGGGTCACCCCTCCACTTT.

The rearrangement joins TRBV30 to TRBJ2-7; 8 bases map to TRBD1. Germline CDR1 GTSNPN, CDR2 SVGIG (reference sequence). CDR3 length equals 14 residues. Trimming cost V 0 bases and J 5 bases; bases outside gene matches: 6. CDR3 region: CAWSVRDRLNEQYF. CDR3 DNA sequence: TGTGCCTGGAGTGTACGGGACAGGTTAAACGAGCAGTACTTC.

In this sample, this clone turned up once. The J gene is TRBJ1-2, the V gene TRBV30; TRBD1 matches 10 bases. This CDR3 has 15 amino acids. The V gene end was trimmed by 6 bases and the J gene end by 2 bases; junction bases not matched to a gene: 9. Per the germline V gene, CDR1 is GTSNPN and CDR2 is SVGIG (reference sequence). CDR3 in DNA: TGTGCCTGTCACAGGACAGGGGGAGGAAACTATGGCTACACCTTC. Translated: CACHRTGGGNYGYTF.

This chain joins TRBV12-3 or TRBV12-4 and TRBJ1-1; tentative D call: TRBD1 (5 bases). V gave up 7 bases and J gave up 8 bases, with 17 bases separating them. This CDR3 has 13 amino acids. The CDR3 reads CASNYLGGPEAFF. The CDR3 nucleotides are TGTGCCAGCAACTATCTGGGGGGTCCAGAAGCTTTCTTT.

V is TRBV7-2 and J is TRBJ1-2, with 10 bases fitting TRBD1. V lost 5 bases to trimming and J lost 5 bases; unmatched junction nucleotides: 2. The germline CDR1 and CDR2 sequences are SGHTA and FQGNSA. The CDR3 length is 13 residues. Written as DNA, the CDR3 is TGTGCCAGCAGCCCGGGACAGGGGTATGGCTACACCTTC. It translates to CASSPGQGYGYTF.

The chain's CDR3 is CASSIDPGVTGELFF. The DNA of the CDR3 is TGTGCCAGCAGCATCGACCCGGGAGTAACCGGGGAGCTGTTTTTT. The rearrangement links TRBV7-9 to TRBJ2-2, with a weak D call TRBD2 (6 bases). The germline gives CDR1 SEHNR, CDR2 FQNEAQ (reference sequence). Trimming left V 5 bases short and J 5 bases short, with 15 bases between. The CDR3 is 15 amino acids.